This record covers a single T cell receptor beta chain. The antigen is unknown. The record originates from a study of beta chain features in type 1 diabetes. Isolated RNA was reverse transcribed in full, so expressed TCRB transcripts were sequenced. Assay: immunoSEQ multiplex PCR; the TCRdb copy retains only in-frame clones and omits some. The sample carries 250,000 to 350,000 clones, roughly 13% recorded once. Study-wide points: A moderate, significant TCRB CDR3 shortening appeared in type 1 diabetes across four CD4+ subsets.

CDR1 SNHLY and CDR2 FYNNEI come from the germline V gene. With V trimmed by 2 bases and J by 6 bases, 9 bases remained unmatched. The CDR3 has 15 amino acids. Averaging roughly 100 mL, one heparinised blood draw was given by each donor. Sequencing was done on a sample of naive CD4+ T cells from blood. This clonotype originated in a man aged 25 to 40 with type 1 diabetes. The chain has TRBV2 and TRBJ2-7; 8 nucleotides align to TRBD1. CDR3 nucleotides: TGTGCCAGCAGTGAAAGGGTCGACAGGGGATCCGAGCAGTACTTC. Its translation: CASSERVDRGSEQYF.